A single sample gave rise to the 22 T cell receptor beta chains below, sequenced in a study of cytomegalovirus exposure and HLA in healthy donors. The PCR made use of 60 Vbeta and 13 Jbeta primers. Generated by immunoSEQ multiplex PCR, the TCRdb table keeps only in-frame clones and is missing some. Of under 70,000 clones listed, about two thirds are singletons. What was sequenced was PBMCs. The receptors originated from a woman aged 25 to 39 in good health and CMV-seronegative.

This clone was picked up a small number of times. The chain recombines TRBV7-9 with TRBJ1-3; no clear D. Germline V gives CDR1 SEHNR, CDR2 FQNEAQ (reference sequence). This CDR3 region has 14 residues. Trimming shortened V by 5 bases and J by 0 bases, and 8 bases separated the two germline ends. DNA of the CDR3: TGTGCCAGCAGCCTTCTTCTCTCTGGAAACACCATATATTTT. Translating it yields CASSLLLSGNTIYF.

V usage is TRBV28 and J usage is TRBJ1-3, with 7 bases lining up with TRBD1. The CDR3 totals 16 residues. Germline CDR1 MDHEN, CDR2 SYDVKM. With V trimmed by 3 bases and J by 0 bases, 5 bases remained unmatched. DNA for the CDR3: TGTGCCAGCAGTTTGCTACAGGGGTTCTCTGGAAACACCATATATTTT. Translated, it gives CASSLLQGFSGNTIYF.

The chain links TRBV2 to TRBJ2-7; tentative D call: TRBD2 (5 bases). Germline V gene lookup returns CDR1 SNHLY and CDR2 FYNNEI. V was trimmed by 7 bases and J by 2 bases, leaving 18 bases between them. This CDR3 is built from 15 residues. As DNA, the CDR3 is TGTGCCAGCACCATCAAGCCCAGCGGAGCCTACGAGCAGTACTTC. It yields the protein CASTIKPSGAYEQYF.

This chain links TRBV4-1 with TRBJ2-5; TRBD2 agrees at 8 bases. The CDR3 extends over 16 amino acids. J was trimmed by 9 bases and V by 1 base; bases with no gene match: 13. Germline V gene data show CDR1 as MGHRA and CDR2 as YSYEKL. The CDR3 here is CASSQAERGPDRAQYF. Written as DNA, the CDR3 is TGCGCCAGCAGCCAAGCGGAGCGGGGGCCGGATAGGGCCCAGTACTTC.

This clone was picked up one time. V usage is TRBV19 and J usage is TRBJ1-2, with 7 positions matching TRBD1. This CDR3 spans 13 amino acids. The trim removed 4 bases at V and 7 bases at J, leaving 6 bases unmatched. From germline, CDR1 is LNHDA and CDR2 SQIVND (reference sequence). In DNA form, the CDR3 reads TGTGCCAGTAGTAAAGACAGGGTGGCTGGCTACACCTTC. It specifies CASSKDRVAGYTF.

The chain combines TRBV7-3 with TRBJ2-3, with 13 bases lining up with TRBD2. Germline V gives CDR1 SGHTA, CDR2 FQGTGA. The CDR3 totals 13 residues. The J segment lost 14 bases and the V segment lost 5 bases, leaving 7 bases of the junction unmatched. CDR3 residues: CASSPLAGGPWYF. CDR3 nucleotides: TGTGCCAGCAGCCCACTAGCGGGGGGGCCTTGGTATTTT. Based on the CDR3 plus reference TRBV7-3 and TRBJ2-3, the full variable domain is GAGVSQTPSNKVTEKGKYVELRCDPISGHTALYWYRQSLGQGPEFLIYFQGTGAADDSGLPNDRFFAVRPEGSVSTLKIQRTERGDSAVYLCASSPLAGGPWYFGPGTRLTVL.

This clone was recorded only once. This chain uses TRBV5-1 with TRBJ2-7; 11 positions agree with TRBD1. The ends lost 4 bases at V and 4 bases at J; junction bases unmatched: 4. The CDR3 contains 14 residues. CDR1 is SGHRS, CDR2 YFSETQ, per germline. The CDR3 sequence is CASSRDRGKYEQYF. Here the CDR3 DNA reads TGCGCCAGCAGCCGGGACAGGGGGAAGTACGAGCAGTACTTC.

The table lists this clone with a count of one. The chain links TRBV7-2 to TRBJ2-3; a possible D gene is TRBD2 (6 bases). CDR1 is SGHTA, CDR2 FQGNSA, per germline. The CDR3 is made up of 14 amino acids. With 6 bases removed from V and 6 bases from J, the gap between germline ends came to 16 bases. CDR3 nucleotides: TGTGCCAGCAGTACTAGGCGGGGCGGGGATACGCAGTATTTT. Protein sequence: CASSTRRGGDTQYF.

The rearrangement links TRBV7-8 to TRBJ2-1; 8 nucleotides agree with TRBD1. In germline, CDR1 is SGHVS, CDR2 FQNEAQ. This CDR3 has 13 amino acids. After removal of 4 bases from V and 5 bases from J, the junction contained 1 base not matched to a gene. CDR3 in amino acids: CASSSGQDNEQFF. Here the CDR3 DNA reads TGTGCCAGCAGCTCGGGACAGGACAATGAGCAGTTCTTC.

This clone has more than one count but fewer than ten. The chain recombines TRBV28 with TRBJ1-1, with D maybe TRBD1 (5 bases). Germline values: CDR1 MDHEN, CDR2 SYDVKM. CDR3 size: 11 residues. V dropped 10 bases and J dropped 1 base, with 7 bases sitting between them. CDR3 in DNA: TGTGCCATCCAGGGGAACACTGAAGCTTTCTTT. Translating it yields CAIQGNTEAFF.

The chain carries TRBV7-9 and TRBJ2-7; D remains unclear. The CDR3 runs to 15 residues. Germline V CDR1 and CDR2: SEHNR, FQNEAQ (reference sequence). V lost 9 bases and J lost 4, with 22 bases in between. The CDR3 DNA follows: TGTGCCAGTTTTTTCAAGCAGAAGGCGGCATACGAGCAGTACTTC. Its protein is CASFFKQKAAYEQYF.

V usage is TRBV6-1 and J usage is TRBJ2-7; D unclear. The CDR3 has 13 residues. Trimming removed 7 bases from V and 0 bases from J, with 10 bases in between. The V gene's germline CDR1 is MNHNS and CDR2 SASEGT. The CDR3 loop is CASMRQSSYEQYF. In DNA form, the CDR3 reads TGTGCCAGCATGAGGCAGAGCTCCTACGAGCAGTACTTC.

V gene TRBV6-6 combines with J gene TRBJ1-1, with D possibly matching TRBD1 (6 bases). This CDR3 is built from 11 residues. Germline CDR1 reads MNHNY; CDR2 reads SVGAGI (reference sequence). V lost 8 bases, J lost 9 bases, and 13 bases lay in between. The CDR3 DNA reads TGTGCCAGCGCTGACAGGTATCAAGCTTTCTTT. It encodes CASADRYQAFF.

The chain combines TRBV7-8 with TRBJ2-3, with a weak D call TRBD2 (6 bases). Germline CDR1 is SGHVS and CDR2 is FQNEAQ. The length of the CDR3 is 16 residues. Trimming took 5 bases from V and 0 from J, leaving 15 bases between them. The CDR3 DNA reads as TGTGCCAGCAGCCCCGGGGTAGCGGTAAGCACAGATACGCAGTATTTT. Its translation: CASSPGVAVSTDTQYF.

This clone was detected ten times or more. V gene TRBV6-1 combines with J gene TRBJ1-1; D gene unclear. Trimming took 6 bases from V and 7 from J, leaving 9 bases between them. The CDR3 is 11 residues long. Germline V CDR1 and CDR2: MNHNS, SASEGT. CDR3 sequence reads: CASSLANEAFF. In nucleotides, the CDR3 is TGTGCCAGCAGCTTAGCGAATGAAGCTTTCTTT.

This clone was detected only a few times. This rearrangement joins TRBV5-6 to TRBJ2-7, with a weak D call TRBD1 (5 bases). The germline V gene encodes CDR1 SGHDT and CDR2 YYEEEE. V lost 0 bases to trimming and J lost 4 bases, with 5 bases between them. This CDR3 has 12 amino acids. The CDR3 sequence: CASSLEGYEQYF. CDR3 bases: TGTGCCAGCAGCTTGGAGGGGTACGAGCAGTACTTC.

This clone has only one observation. V gene TRBV6-5 combines with J gene TRBJ1-1, with TRBD1 matching over 7 bases. The CDR3 contains 16 residues. Germline-derived CDR1 and CDR2 are MNHEY and SVGAGI. J gave up 4 bases and V 0 bases, and 8 bases lay outside the gene matches. CDR3 region: CASSYSQAGGSTEAFF. CDR3 DNA sequence: TGTGCCAGCAGTTACTCGCAGGCAGGGGGGAGCACTGAAGCTTTCTTT.

The chain links TRBV13 to TRBJ2-1; 7 bases map to TRBD2. CDR3 size: 14 residues. CDR1 PRHDT and CDR2 FYEKMQ come from the germline V gene (reference sequence). After removal of 4 bases from V and 7 bases from J, the junction contained 7 bases not matched to a gene. CDR3 sequence (DNA): TGTGCCAGCAGCTACGGGAGGCGACGGAATGAGCAGTTCTTC. This translates into CASSYGRRRNEQFF.

The chain joins TRBV10-3 to TRBJ1-2; D gene uncertain. The CDR3 extends over 12 amino acids. V shed 7 bases and J shed 0 bases, with 6 bases lying between them. Germline V CDR1 and CDR2: ENHRY, SYGVKD. CDR3 sequence: CAITTSNYGYTF. CDR3 nucleotide sequence: TGTGCCATCACCACATCTAACTATGGCTACACCTTC.

J is TRBJ1-2 and V is TRBV29-1; TRBD1 agrees at 9 bases. The CDR3 has 14 amino acids. Germline V CDR1 and CDR2: SQVTM, ANQGSEA. The junction had 6 bases not matched to a gene; V was cut back by 3 bases and J by 4 bases. The CDR3 region is CSVDTGGDLYGYTF. The CDR3 DNA reads as TGCAGCGTTGATACAGGGGGCGATCTCTATGGCTACACCTTC.

This clone was seen only a few times. The chain carries TRBV7-9 and TRBJ1-1; weak D call: TRBD1 (5 bases). Germline lookup yields CDR1 SEHNR and CDR2 FQNEAQ (reference sequence). This CDR3 comprises 14 residues. V was trimmed by 1 base and J by 4 bases, leaving 10 bases between them. CDR3 DNA: TGTGCCAGCAGCTTAGGACAGACCAGCACTGAAGCTTTCTTT. Its protein product is CASSLGQTSTEAFF.

The chain couples TRBV5-4 to TRBJ2-7, with TRBD1 matching over 10 bases. Looked up from germline, CDR1 is SGHNT and CDR2 is YYREEE (reference sequence). V dropped 4 bases and J dropped 4; count of bases not matched to a gene: 11. The CDR3 consists of 16 residues. The CDR3 sequence is CASSPWGGQGRYEQYF. DNA of the CDR3: TGTGCCAGCAGCCCTTGGGGGGGACAGGGGAGGTACGAGCAGTACTTC.